The clone carrying this T cell receptor beta chain turned up a few times. TCRdb redid the calling of the 5' RACE reads with MiXCR, one entry per CDR3 protein. This table has around 500,000 distinct CDR3 sequences, 15% to 20% appearing once. This sample stems from a study of T-cell memory formation after mild COVID-19. CDR3 size: 17 residues. Germline values: CDR1 SGHAT, CDR2 FQNNGV. Germline trimming cut 0 bases from V and 6 bases from J; bases unmatched to any gene: 11. This sequence originates from an adult woman who had mild COVID-19 (a few samples of this study predate the infection). Cell type and time point are not known. V is TRBV11-2 and J is TRBJ2-5; 9 bases agree with TRBD1. The specimen was PBMCs or a T cell subset sorted from them (not recorded which). In nucleotides, the CDR3 is TGTGCCAGCAGCTTAGAGGGAGGGACAGGGTCTTGGCAGACCCAGTACTTC. It yields the protein CASSLEGGTGSWQTQYF.